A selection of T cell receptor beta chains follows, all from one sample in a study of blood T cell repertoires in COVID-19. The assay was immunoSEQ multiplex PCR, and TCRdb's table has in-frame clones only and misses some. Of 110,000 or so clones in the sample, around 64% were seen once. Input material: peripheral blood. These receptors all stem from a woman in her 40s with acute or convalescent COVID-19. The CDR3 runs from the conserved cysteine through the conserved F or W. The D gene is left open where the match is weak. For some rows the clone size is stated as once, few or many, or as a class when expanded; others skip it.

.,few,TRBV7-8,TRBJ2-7,TGTGCCAGCAGCCTAACTCGGGACGAGCAGTACTTC,CASSLTRDEQYF
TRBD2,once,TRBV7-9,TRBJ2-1,TGTGCCAGCAGCTACTCTAGCGGGGGTGCGAATGAGCAGTTCTTC,CASSYSSGGANEQFF
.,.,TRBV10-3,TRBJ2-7,TGTGCCATCAGTGAGTCTACAGCTTCCTACGAGCAGTACTTC,CAISESTASYEQYF
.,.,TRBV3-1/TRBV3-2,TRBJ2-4,TGTGCCAGCAGCCATGGGGGACTGGACCCCAAAAACATTCAGTACTTC,CASSHGGLDPKNIQYF
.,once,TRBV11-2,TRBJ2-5,TGTGCCAGCAGCTTAGGAAGGACTACGGGGACCCAGTACTTC,CASSLGRTTGTQYF
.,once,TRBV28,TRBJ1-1,TGTGCCAGCAGTTTAGGTCGCCAGGGTTACACTGAAGCTTTCTTT,CASSLGRQGYTEAFF
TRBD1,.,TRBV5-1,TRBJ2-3,TGCGCCAGCAGTTCCCGGGACAGGTTTGGGGCTAGCACAGATACGCAGTATTTT,CASSSRDRFGASTDTQYF
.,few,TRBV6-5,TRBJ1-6,TGTGCCAGCCAGGGTTACTATAATTCACCCCTCCACTTT,CASQGYYNSPLHF
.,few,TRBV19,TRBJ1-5,TGTGCCAGTAGTGGGGGGGGGTTACAGCCCCAGCATTTT,CASSGGGLQPQHF
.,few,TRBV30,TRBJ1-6,TGTGCCTGGACCCGCGGGCGGTTTAATTCACCCCTCCACTTT,CAWTRGRFNSPLHF
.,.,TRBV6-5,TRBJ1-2,TGTGCCAGCAGCCAGAGGTCGGATGGCTACACCTTC,CASSQRSDGYTF
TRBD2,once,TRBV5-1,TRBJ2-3,TGCGCCAGCAGCTTTAGCGGGATCTCCACAGATACGCAGTATTTT,CASSFSGISTDTQYF
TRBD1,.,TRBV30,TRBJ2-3,TGTGCCTGGAGTACTGCAGGGGGCGCCGCAGATACGCAGTATTTT,CAWSTAGGAADTQYF
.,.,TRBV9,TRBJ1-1,TGTGCCAGCAGCGTGGGACATTCGAACACTGAAGCTTTCTTT,CASSVGHSNTEAFF
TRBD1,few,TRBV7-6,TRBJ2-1,TGTGCCAGCAGCCCCCTAGTCCCAGGGGGCGCTTACAATGAGCAGTTCTTC,CASSPLVPGGAYNEQFF
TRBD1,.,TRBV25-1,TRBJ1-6,TGTGCCAGCAGTTCCACCGGGACAGGGGGCTCCTATAATTCACCCCTCCACTTT,CASSSTGTGGSYNSPLHF
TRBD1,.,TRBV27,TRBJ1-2,TGTGCCAGCAGACAAGACAGGGTTTCAGGCTACACCTTC,CASRQDRVSGYTF
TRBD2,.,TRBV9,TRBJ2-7,TGTGCCAGCAGCGTGGAGACTAGCCCGACCTACGAGCAGTACTTC,CASSVETSPTYEQYF
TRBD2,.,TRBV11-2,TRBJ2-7,TGTGCCAGCAGCTTTTCGACTAGCGGGGAATACGAGCAGTACTTC,CASSFSTSGEYEQYF
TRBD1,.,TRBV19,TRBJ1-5,TGTGCCAGTAGTATGACAGGGAAGAATCAGCCCCAGCATTTT,CASSMTGKNQPQHF
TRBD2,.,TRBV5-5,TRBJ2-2,TGTGCCAGCAGCCCGCGCGGGGGGGGCATCACCGGGGAGCTGTTTTTT,CASSPRGGGITGELFF
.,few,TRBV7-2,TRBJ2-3,TGTGCCAGCGTTGTAAAAGCGGGAGATACGCAGTATTTT,CASVVKAGDTQYF
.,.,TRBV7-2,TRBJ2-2,TGTGCCAGCCGCCGGGAGTGGGGGACCGGGGAGCTGTTTTTT,CASRREWGTGELFF
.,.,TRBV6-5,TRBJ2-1,TGTGCCAGCAGTCGTACCGGGGAGCAGTTCTTC,CASSRTGEQFF
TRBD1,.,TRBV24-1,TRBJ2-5,TGTGCCACCAGTGAGTCGGGACAGGGGATCGAGACCCAGTACTTC,CATSESGQGIETQYF
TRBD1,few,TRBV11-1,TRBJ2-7,TGTGCCAGCAGCTTAGTTGGCAGGGGGAGCTACGAGCAGTACTTC,CASSLVGRGSYEQYF
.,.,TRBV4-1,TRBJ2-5,TGCGCCAGCAGCGCGGGGCGCAGACCTCCGGAGACCCAGTACTTC,CASSAGRRPPETQYF
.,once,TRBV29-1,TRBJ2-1,TGCAGCGTTGGTCGCGGGAACAATGAGCAGTTCTTC,CSVGRGNNEQFF
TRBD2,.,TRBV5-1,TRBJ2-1,TGCGCCAGCAGCTCCGGACCCGGGACTAGCGGGTCCGCAATCAATGAGCAGTTCTTC,CASSSGPGTSGSAINEQFF
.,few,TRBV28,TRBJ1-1,TGTGCCAGCATGAGGACAGCGAACACTGAAGCTTTCTTT,CASMRTANTEAFF
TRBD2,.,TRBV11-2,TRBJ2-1,TGTGCCAGCAGCTTATTGCCGACTAGCGGGGGGGCCAGTGAGCAGTTCTTC,CASSLLPTSGGASEQFF
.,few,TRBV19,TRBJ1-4,TGTGCCAGTAGTAGGCGGGACCCAACTAATGAAAAACTGTTTTTT,CASSRRDPTNEKLFF
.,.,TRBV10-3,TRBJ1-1,TGTGCCATCAGTGAGTCAGGACAGAGTGAAGCTTTCTTT,CAISESGQSEAFF
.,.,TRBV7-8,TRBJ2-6,TGTGCCAGCAGCTTCCTAGGGGGGGCCTCTGGGGCCAACGTCCTGACTTTC,CASSFLGGASGANVLTF
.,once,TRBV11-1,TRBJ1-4,TGTGCCAGCAGCTCCACAGGGATTGATGAAAAACTGTTTTTT,CASSSTGIDEKLFF
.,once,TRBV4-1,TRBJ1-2,TGCGCCAGCAGCCAAACACAGGGAAAAGTATATGGCTACACCTTC,CASSQTQGKVYGYTF
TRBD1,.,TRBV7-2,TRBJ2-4,TGTGCCAGCAGCCCAGGGGGCCAAAACATTCAGTACTTC,CASSPGGQNIQYF